The 21 T cell receptor beta chains given below trace back to one sample, sequenced in a study of cytomegalovirus exposure and HLA in healthy donors. Both 60 Vbeta primers and 13 Jbeta primers went into the PCR. Produced via immunoSEQ multiplex PCR; TCRdb's table is partial and in-frame only. The sample records about 82,000 clones, about 77% being singletons. Sequences were obtained from PBMCs. The source of these receptors is a man aged 50-60 years in good health and CMV-seronegative.

The rearrangement links TRBV14 to TRBJ2-3, with 10 bases identical to TRBD1. The CDR3 length is 16 residues. Trimming at V came to 3 bases and at J to 1 base, leaving 4 bases not matched to a gene. Germline V gene lookup returns CDR1 SGHDN and CDR2 FVKESK. CDR3 sequence (DNA): TGTGCCAGCAGCCACGGACAGGGGGTTGGCACAGATACGCAGTATTTT. Protein sequence: CASSHGQGVGTDTQYF.

V is TRBV7-2 and J is TRBJ2-3, with 8 positions matching TRBD1. CDR1 SGHTA and CDR2 FQGNSA come from the germline V gene. CDR3 length: 15 amino acids. With 4 bases clipped from V and 0 bases from J, the junction kept 3 bases outside the gene matches. The CDR3 sequence: CASSSRTGSTDTQYF. The CDR3 region has the DNA TGTGCCAGCAGCTCCCGGACAGGGAGCACAGATACGCAGTATTTT.

Here the CDR3 reads CASSLSGLGDIQYF. The CDR3 coding sequence is TGTGCCAGCAGCTTGTCGGGACTAGGAGACATTCAGTACTTC. The chain recombines TRBV5-8 with TRBJ2-4; TRBD2 aligns across 8 bases. The V segment lost 1 base and the J segment 8 bases; nucleotides outside the gene matches: 5. CDR1 and CDR2 from the germline V gene are SGHTS and YDEGEE. The CDR3 covers 14 residues.

This chain joins TRBV5-4 and TRBJ2-7; D is possibly TRBD2 (5 bases). The CDR3 contains 13 residues. V gave up 2 bases and J gave up 6 bases, with 12 bases separating them. Germline CDR1 is SGHNT and CDR2 is YYREEE (reference sequence). The CDR3 loop reads CASSLASRGEQYF. CDR3 nucleotide sequence: TGTGCCAGCAGCTTAGCGTCCCGGGGCGAGCAGTACTTC.

The V call is TRBV7-2, the J call TRBJ1-3; TRBD1 matches at 7 bases. This CDR3 is built from 15 residues. V gave up 5 bases and J gave up 2 bases; unmatched junction bases: 6. CDR1 and CDR2 (germline): SGHTA, FQGNSA. For the CDR3, the DNA is TGTGCCAGCAGCCCTGACAGGGTAGCTGGAAACACCATATATTTT. Its translation: CASSPDRVAGNTIYF. Full variable domain (outside the CDR3, taken from reference TRBV7-2 and TRBJ1-3): GAGVSQSPSNKVTEKGKDVELRCDPISGHTALYWYRQSLGQGLEFLIYFQGNSAPDKSGLPSDRFSAERTGGSVSTLTIQRTQQEDSAVYLCASSPDRVAGNTIYFGEGSWLTVV.

The rearrangement links TRBV5-1 to TRBJ2-7, with TRBD2 matching over 13 bases. V was pared by 3 bases and J by 3 bases, with 0 bases of the junction left unmatched. Germline CDR1 and CDR2: SGHRS and YFSETQ. This CDR3 has 14 residues. CDR3 sequence reads: CASSWTSGGYEQYF. In DNA, the CDR3 is TGCGCCAGCAGCTGGACTAGCGGGGGCTACGAGCAGTACTTC.

This clone has a single count. The chain couples TRBV6-6 to TRBJ2-7, with 7 bases aligning to TRBD2. V lost 6 bases, J lost 6 bases, and 8 bases stayed unmatched. Germline V gene data show CDR1 as MNHNY and CDR2 as SVGAGI (reference sequence). The CDR3 extends over 13 amino acids. The CDR3 here is CASRKPPGGEQYF. The CDR3 region has the DNA TGTGCCAGCAGAAAACCCCCGGGGGGCGAGCAGTACTTC.

This chain joins TRBV18 and TRBJ1-1; 7 bases map to TRBD1. Germline V gene sequence: CDR1 KGHSH, CDR2 LQKENI. The CDR3 is made up of 12 amino acids. Trimming took 5 bases from V and 7 from J; bases not matched to a gene: 4. The CDR3 DNA reads TGTGCCAGCTCATTCCGGACAGGTGAAGCTTTCTTT. This gives the protein CASSFRTGEAFF. Looking up the rest from reference TRBV18 and TRBJ1-1 gives the full variable domain: NAGVMQNPRHLVRRRGQEARLRCSPMKGHSHVYWYRQLPEEGLKFMVYLQKENIIDESGMPKERFSAEFPKEGPSILRIQQVVRGDSAAYFCASSFRTGEAFFGQGTRLTVV.

V gene TRBV7-9 combines with J gene TRBJ1-1; 9 nucleotides line up with TRBD1. Looked up from germline, CDR1 is SEHNR and CDR2 is FQNEAQ (reference sequence). Unmatched junction bases numbered 5, after V lost 8 bases and J lost 1 base. CDR3 length: 14 residues. The CDR3 protein is CASFLTGGNTEAFF. CDR3 nucleotides: TGTGCCAGCTTTCTGACAGGGGGGAACACTGAAGCTTTCTTT.

The chain employs TRBV28 and TRBJ1-2; 7 positions match TRBD1. The V segment lost 4 bases and the J segment 4 bases; nucleotides outside the gene matches: 3. The V gene's germline CDR1 is MDHEN and CDR2 SYDVKM. The CDR3 is 13 residues long. The CDR3, as DNA: TGTGCCAGCAGTTCTCAGGGGGGCTATGGCTACACCTTC. Translation gives CASSSQGGYGYTF.

V and J are TRBV7-3 and TRBJ1-2, with D perhaps matching TRBD1 (6 bases). This CDR3 region has 15 residues. CDR1 and CDR2 from the germline V gene are SGHTA and FQGTGA. The V end lost 5 bases, the J end lost 4 bases, and 17 bases lay between the germline ends. CDR3 DNA: TGTGCCAGCAGCCCACAGGGCGGAGATCCCTATGGCTACACCTTC. Amino acids: CASSPQGGDPYGYTF.

This sequence joins TRBV2 and TRBJ2-3; perhaps TRBD2 as D (6 bases). Germline CDR1 SNHLY, CDR2 FYNNEI. The V end lost 8 bases, the J end lost 5 bases, and 11 bases lay between the germline ends. The CDR3 is 12 residues long. The CDR3 reads CASGEARDTQYF. DNA of the CDR3: TGTGCCAGCGGGGAGGCGAGAGATACGCAGTATTTT.

This chain links TRBV28 with TRBJ2-4; 9 nucleotides match TRBD1. Germline V gene sequence: CDR1 MDHEN, CDR2 SYDVKM. This CDR3 has 15 amino acids. After removal of 7 bases from V and 7 bases from J, the junction contained 11 bases not matched to a gene. The CDR3 region is CASNSGGQGFNIQYF. CDR3 in DNA: TGTGCCAGCAACTCAGGGGGACAGGGATTCAACATTCAGTACTTC.

The chain employs TRBV11-2 and TRBJ2-7, with 8 bases fitting TRBD1. CDR3 length: 15 amino acids. V shed 0 bases, J shed 6 bases, and the junction held 7 bases outside the gene matches. Germline CDR1 SGHAT, CDR2 FQNNGV. The DNA of the CDR3 is TGTGCCAGCAGCTTAGATCCGGGACAGGTGAGCGAGCAGTACTTC. Amino acid sequence: CASSLDPGQVSEQYF.

The chain couples TRBV18 to TRBJ1-2; 7 positions agree with TRBD1. V trimming: 4 bases; J trimming: 3 bases; junction bases outside the gene matches: 2. The CDR3 totals 13 residues. Germline V lookup: CDR1 KGHSH, CDR2 LQKENI. CDR3 nucleotides: TGTGCCAGCTCACGCGGACAGGACTATGGCTACACCTTC. It is translated as CASSRGQDYGYTF.

The chain carries TRBV5-1 and TRBJ1-4; perhaps TRBD1 as D (5 bases). Germline lookup yields CDR1 SGHRS and CDR2 YFSETQ. The CDR3 extends over 15 amino acids. V lost 0 bases and J lost 3, with 9 bases in between. CDR3 loop: CASSLGRGANEKLFF. CDR3 DNA: TGCGCCAGCAGCTTGGGTAGGGGTGCTAATGAAAAACTGTTTTTT.

The rearrangement joins TRBV9 to TRBJ2-1; possibly TRBD2 for D (6 bases). Trimming removed 4 bases at V and 10 bases at J, with 24 bases between. This CDR3 has 16 amino acids. In germline, CDR1 is SGDLS, CDR2 YYNGEE. The CDR3 DNA is TGTGCCAGCAGCCTTCTCGGGACTGCCGGCGCGTGGGAGCAGTTCTTC. The encoded protein is CASSLLGTAGAWEQFF.

The chain has TRBV9 and TRBJ1-5; 7 bases agree with TRBD1. Germline V CDR1 and CDR2: SGDLS, YYNGEE. This CDR3 spans 15 amino acids. Trimming took 6 bases from V and 2 from J; bases not matched to a gene: 8. As DNA, the CDR3 is TGTGCCAGCAACCGCCCCGGGACAGGCAATCAGCCCCAGCATTTT. It encodes CASNRPGTGNQPQHF.

The rearrangement links TRBV18 to TRBJ1-2; D might be TRBD1 (5 bases). There are 14 residues in the CDR3. The germline V and J ends were trimmed by 3 bases and 4 bases, with 12 bases remaining between them. Germline V lookup: CDR1 KGHSH, CDR2 LQKENI. For the CDR3, the DNA is TGTGCCAGCTCACCCGGCGGGGGGGTCTATGGCTACACCTTC. Its translation: CASSPGGGVYGYTF.

The J gene is TRBJ2-2, the V gene TRBV2; 8 positions match TRBD1. Per the germline V gene, CDR1 is SNHLY and CDR2 is FYNNEI. V trimming: 7 bases; J trimming: 0 bases; junction bases outside the gene matches: 1. The CDR3 contains 14 residues. CDR3 loop: CASMDRANTGELFF. The DNA of the CDR3 is TGTGCCAGCATGGACAGGGCGAACACCGGGGAGCTGTTTTTT.

V is TRBV19 and J is TRBJ1-4; D unclear. Trimming removed 5 bases at V and 0 bases at J, with 10 bases between. This CDR3 has 15 residues. The germline CDR1 and CDR2 sequences are LNHDA and SQIVND (reference sequence). For the CDR3, the DNA is TGTGCCAGTAGTGCCCGAGATGCAACTAATGAAAAACTGTTTTTT. It translates to CASSARDATNEKLFF.